The 13 T cell receptor beta chains below come from one sample, sequenced in a study of identical twins. TCRdb reprocessed the 5' RACE reads via MiXCR and lists one record per CDR3 protein. The sample includes 400,000 to 500,000 distinct CDR3 sequences, under 20% seen only once; the top ten take 9% to 15%. Sequencing used naive T cells sorted from blood. The source of these receptors is a man between 50 and 59 years old in good health.

This sequence joins TRBV7-8 and TRBJ2-2; 9 bases agree with TRBD1. The CDR3 runs 15 residues. V dropped 6 bases and J dropped 7; count of bases not matched to a gene: 9. Germline V gene lookup returns CDR1 SGHVS and CDR2 FQNEAQ. The CDR3 loop reads CASRLRDREDGELFF. DNA for the CDR3: TGTGCCAGCAGGCTCCGGGACAGGGAGGACGGGGAGCTGTTTTTT.

This clonotype was seen only a few times. The chain couples TRBV4-3 to TRBJ2-2; maybe TRBD2 (6 bases). CDR1 and CDR2 (germline): LGHNA, YSLEER. This CDR3 region has 16 residues. The germline V and J ends were trimmed by 0 bases and 5 bases, with 13 bases remaining between them. CDR3 in DNA: TGCGCCAGCAGCCAAGATCTCACTAGCTGGACCGGGGAGCTGTTTTTT. Protein: CASSQDLTSWTGELFF.

Only a few counts were recorded for this clonotype. The rearrangement uses TRBV29-1 and TRBJ2-1; D tentatively fits TRBD1 or TRBD2 (6 bases each). Germline loops: CDR1 SQVTM, CDR2 ANQGSEA. V dropped 7 bases and J dropped 6 bases, with 13 bases sitting between them. The CDR3 is 12 amino acids. The CDR3 DNA sequence: TGCAGCGCTTGGGGGGCTGTCAATGAGCAGTTCTTC. Amino acid sequence: CSAWGAVNEQFF.

This clonotype was seen repeatedly, ten times or more. The chain employs TRBV6-2 or TRBV6-3 and TRBJ2-3; the match to TRBD2 covers 12 bases. The CDR3 contains 19 residues. The V gene's germline CDR1 is MNHEY and CDR2 SVGEGT. V shed 2 bases, J shed 3 bases, and the junction held 12 bases outside the gene matches. CDR3 DNA sequence: TGTGCCAGCAGTTACACGCGACTAGCGGGGGCGAAATCAACAGATACGCAGTATTTT. It yields the protein CASSYTRLAGAKSTDTQYF.

The CDR3 region is CASSQTQGSNQPQHF. The DNA of the CDR3 is TGTGCCAGCAGCCAAACCCAGGGTAGCAATCAGCCCCAGCATTTT. The chain combines TRBV4-2 with TRBJ1-5; weak D call: TRBD1 (5 bases). In germline, CDR1 is LGHNA, CDR2 YNFKEQ. The CDR3 contains 15 residues. The V end lost 2 bases, the J end lost 0 bases, and 8 bases lay between the germline ends.

This chain uses TRBV6-1 with TRBJ2-7; 10 bases line up with TRBD1. CDR3 length: 15 amino acids. The V gene's germline CDR1 is MNHNS and CDR2 SASEGT. Losses at the gene ends were 5 bases for V and 3 bases for J; bases not matched to a gene: 7. CDR3 amino acids: CASSPSRTGGYEQYF. CDR3 nucleotides: TGTGCCAGCAGTCCGTCCCGGACAGGGGGCTACGAGCAGTACTTC.

This clonotype was counted between two and nine times. The CDR3 protein is CSAAQAGARYEQYF. CDR3 DNA sequence: TGCAGTGCGGCCCAAGCGGGAGCTCGATACGAGCAGTACTTC. V and J are TRBV20-1 and TRBJ2-7, with 8 bases lining up with TRBD2. Germline loops: CDR1 DFQATT, CDR2 SNEGSKA (reference sequence). This CDR3 comprises 14 residues. The trim removed 6 bases at V and 4 bases at J, leaving 11 bases unmatched.

This clonotype was seen only a few times. The chain links TRBV29-1 to TRBJ2-3; tentatively, D is TRBD1 (6 bases). V was clipped by 3 bases and J by 4 bases, with 14 bases between them. Germline loops: CDR1 SQVTM, CDR2 ANQGSEA. The CDR3 is 14 amino acids. In nucleotides, the CDR3 is TGCAGCGTTGATGTACAGGGTTTTGCAGATACGCAGTATTTT. Translated, it gives CSVDVQGFADTQYF.

V gene TRBV6-2 or TRBV6-3 combines with J gene TRBJ2-1, with 10 bases lining up with TRBD1. Germline trimming cut 4 bases from V and 6 bases from J; bases unmatched to any gene: 3. CDR1 is MNHEY and CDR2 is SVGEGT in the germline V gene. The CDR3 consists of 14 residues. DNA for the CDR3: TGTGCCAGCAGTTCGGGACAGGGGAGCAATGAGCAGTTCTTC. Translating gives CASSSGQGSNEQFF.

The chain employs TRBV11-2 and TRBJ2-5; no clear D gene. CDR3 length: 18 residues. Trimming removed 2 bases at V and 4 bases at J, with 23 bases between. Germline CDR1 SGHAT, CDR2 FQNNGV. The CDR3 DNA reads TGTGCCAGCAGCTTATACCCAGGCTGGGCCCAAAGAGGAGAGACCCAGTACTTC. It encodes CASSLYPGWAQRGETQYF.

This clonotype was seen many times. The chain couples TRBV20-1 to TRBJ2-3, with 7 bases identical to TRBD2. Germline V gene data show CDR1 as DFQATT and CDR2 as SNEGSKA (reference sequence). Losses at the gene ends were 3 bases for V and 6 bases for J; bases not matched to a gene: 12. This CDR3 is built from 15 residues. The CDR3, as DNA: TGCAGTGCTAGCGGGAGGACCGGGAGGAGTGATACGCAGTATTTT. This translates into CSASGRTGRSDTQYF.

This clonotype came up a few times. Compared with germline, one end of the junction differs, possibly owing to a read error. The chain is built from TRBV7-8 and TRBJ2-1; TRBD2 agrees at 8 bases. The CDR3 loop spans 17 amino acids. Germline lookup yields CDR1 SGHVS and CDR2 FQNEAQ. The CDR3, as DNA: TGTGCCAGCAGCTTAGCGGAGTACGGGGGGGCCTATAATGAGCAGTTCTTC. Protein sequence: CASSLAEYGGAYNEQFF.

Ten or more counts support this clonotype. V is TRBV6-1 and J is TRBJ2-5; 8 nucleotides line up with TRBD2. Germline CDR1 reads MNHNS; CDR2 reads SASEGT. The CDR3 spans 17 residues. V gave up 6 bases and J gave up 5 bases; unmatched junction bases: 17. The CDR3 region is CASSHGFRTSYLETQYF. In DNA, the CDR3 is TGTGCCAGCAGCCACGGGTTTAGGACTAGCTATCTCGAGACCCAGTACTTC.